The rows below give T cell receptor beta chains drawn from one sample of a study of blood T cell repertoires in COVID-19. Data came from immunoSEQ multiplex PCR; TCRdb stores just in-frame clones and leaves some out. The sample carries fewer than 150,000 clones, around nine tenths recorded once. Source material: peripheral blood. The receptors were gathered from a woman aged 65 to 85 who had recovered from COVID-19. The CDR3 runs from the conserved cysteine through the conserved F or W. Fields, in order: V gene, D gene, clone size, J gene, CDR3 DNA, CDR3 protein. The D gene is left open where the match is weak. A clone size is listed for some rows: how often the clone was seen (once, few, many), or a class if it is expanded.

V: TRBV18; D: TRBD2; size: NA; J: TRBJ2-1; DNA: TGTGCCAGCTCATACAGGACTAGCGGGGTCTACAATGAGCAGTTCTTC; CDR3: CASSYRTSGVYNEQFF
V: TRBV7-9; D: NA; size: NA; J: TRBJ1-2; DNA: TGTGCCAGCAGCTTAGCCACCTCTCGGGAGACTTATGGCTACACCTTC; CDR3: CASSLATSRETYGYTF
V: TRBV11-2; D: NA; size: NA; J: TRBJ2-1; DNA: TGTGCCAGCAGCCACCCCGGGGGCAATGAGCAGTTCTTC; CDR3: CASSHPGGNEQFF
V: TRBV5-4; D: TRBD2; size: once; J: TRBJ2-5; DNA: TGTGCCAGCAGCAGGGCTAGCGGGGGGTACCAAGAGACCCAGTACTTC; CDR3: CASSRASGGYQETQYF
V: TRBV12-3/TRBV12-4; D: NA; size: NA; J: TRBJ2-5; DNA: TGTGCCAGCAGCAATCTAGCGCAAGAGACCCAGTACTTC; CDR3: CASSNLAQETQYF
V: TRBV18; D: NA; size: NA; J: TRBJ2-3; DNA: TGTGCCAGCTCACGGGCGGGGGCAGAGGATACGCAGTATTTT; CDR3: CASSRAGAEDTQYF
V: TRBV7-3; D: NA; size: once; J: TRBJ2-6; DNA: TGTGCCAGCAGCTCGGGATTCTCTGGGGCCAACGTCCTGACTTTC; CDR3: CASSSGFSGANVLTF
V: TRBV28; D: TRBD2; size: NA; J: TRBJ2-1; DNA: TGTGCCAGCAGTTGGGGACTAGGCCAGAACAATGAGCAGTTCTTC; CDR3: CASSWGLGQNNEQFF
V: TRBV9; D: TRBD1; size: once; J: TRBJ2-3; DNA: TGTGCCAGCAGCTTACAGGGGGCAGATACGCAGTATTTT; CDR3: CASSLQGADTQYF
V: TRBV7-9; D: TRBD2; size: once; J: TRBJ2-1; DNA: TGTGCCAGCAACCCCGGGGGGGCGGTCGATGAGCAGTTCTTC; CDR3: CASNPGGAVDEQFF
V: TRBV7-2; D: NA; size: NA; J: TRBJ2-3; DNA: TGTGCCAGCAGGCGACCGGGACTTCACACAGATACGCAGTATTTT; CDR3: CASRRPGLHTDTQYF
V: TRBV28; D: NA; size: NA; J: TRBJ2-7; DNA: TGTGCCAGCAGGGGCCAGGGGAATTCCTACGAGCAGTACTTC; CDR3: CASRGQGNSYEQYF
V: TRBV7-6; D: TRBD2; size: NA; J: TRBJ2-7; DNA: TGTGCCAGCAGCTTAGGCCCGGGACTAGCGAACACCTACGAGCAGTACTTC; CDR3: CASSLGPGLANTYEQYF
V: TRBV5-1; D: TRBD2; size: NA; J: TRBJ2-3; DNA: TGCGCCAGCAGCTGGGGACTAGCGGGTACAGATACGCAGTATTTT; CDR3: CASSWGLAGTDTQYF
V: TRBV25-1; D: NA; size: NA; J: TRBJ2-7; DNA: TGTGCCAGCAGTTGGCAGGGGTACGAGCAGTACTTC; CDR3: CASSWQGYEQYF
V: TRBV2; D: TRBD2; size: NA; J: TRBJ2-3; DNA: TGTGCCTGCCACGGGAGGTCTAGCACAGATACGCAGTATTTT; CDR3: CACHGRSSTDTQYF
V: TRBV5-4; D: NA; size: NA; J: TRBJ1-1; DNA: TGTGCCAGCACAGAAGGGGGGGGGAACACTGAAGCTTTCTTT; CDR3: CASTEGGGNTEAFF
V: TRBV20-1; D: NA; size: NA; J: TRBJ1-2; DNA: TGCAGTGCTAGTGGAGGCCTCTATGGCTACACCTTC; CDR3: CSASGGLYGYTF
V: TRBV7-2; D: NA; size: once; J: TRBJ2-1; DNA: TGTGCCAGCAGCCGTTTCAGCGACTCCTACAATGAGCAGTTCTTC; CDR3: CASSRFSDSYNEQFF
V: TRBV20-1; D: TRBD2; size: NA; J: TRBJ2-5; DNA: TGCAGAGCGGGACCCGGGGAGACCCAGTACTTC; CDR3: CRAGPGETQYF
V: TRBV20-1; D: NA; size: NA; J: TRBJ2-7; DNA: TGCAGTGCTAGTGTGTCAGACCGGGGGCAGTACTTC; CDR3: CSASVSDRGQYF
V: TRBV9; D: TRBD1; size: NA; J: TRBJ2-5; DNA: TGTGCCAGCAGCCCCGGGACAGGGGAAGGGACCCAGTACTTC; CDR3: CASSPGTGEGTQYF
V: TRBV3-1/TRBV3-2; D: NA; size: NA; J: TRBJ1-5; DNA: TGTGCCAGCAGCCAATGGGGCCGGGACACCAATCAGCCCCAGCATTTT; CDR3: CASSQWGRDTNQPQHF
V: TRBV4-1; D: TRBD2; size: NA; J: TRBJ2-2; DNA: TGCGCCAGCAGCCAAAGGCTAGCGGGGAACACCGGGGAGCTGTTTTTT; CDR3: CASSQRLAGNTGELFF
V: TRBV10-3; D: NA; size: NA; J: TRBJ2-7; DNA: TGTGCCATCAGTTTGACAGTCTCCTACGAGCAGTACTTC; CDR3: CAISLTVSYEQYF
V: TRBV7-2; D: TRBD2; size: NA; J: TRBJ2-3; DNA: TGTGCCAGCAGCCGGACTAGCGGGGGCACAGATACGCAGTATTTT; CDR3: CASSRTSGGTDTQYF